This TCR beta chain derives from a study of shared clonotypes between healthy human individuals. Looking at the study overall: The donor pool was made up of two women and a few men aged 18 to 49. A donor's plate count was three for CD4 naive and three for CD4 memory; CD8 naive had two and CD8 memory one.

Study results and limitations: The researchers took only blood, and tissue repertoires probably look different.

The material for each subset, its genomic DNA, was split evenly across several immunoSEQ plates. Using immunoSEQ multiplex PCR, the repertoire was profiled, and TCRdb retains in-frame clones only, with some absent. Of fewer than 2.5 million clones in the sample, roughly 93% were seen once. On this clone: Antigen unknown.

With 5 bases removed from V and 2 bases from J, the gap between germline ends came to 10 bases. This CDR3 has 13 residues. From germline, CDR1 is SEHNR and CDR2 FQNEAQ (reference sequence). The chain combines TRBV7-9 with TRBJ2-7; D may be TRBD2 (7 bases). The source material was naive CD4+ T cells from PBMCs. Subset given: CD45RA+ positively selected. The clonotype was recovered from a man aged 18-30 years in good health. Some clones in this sample may be carry-over from other donors' samples. The chain's CDR3 is CASSVGGPYEQYF. CDR3 coding DNA: TGTGCCAGCAGCGTGGGGGGGCCCTACGAGCAGTACTTC.